Below, one T cell receptor (beta chain) is given with its context. The junction and the germline gene differ at one end; a read error may be behind it. Through a sample-barcoded 5' primer and a J-beta primer mix, a second PCR was run for roughly 6 to 12 cycles. Researchers report that a template-switch adaptor with 12 random nucleotides tagged each cDNA molecule. From the 5' RACE reads, TCRdb called clonotypes with MiXCR, one entry per CDR3 protein. The table shows approximately 2,000,000 distinct CDR3 sequences, with around 42% occurring only once. This record belongs to a study of blood T cells in healthy people across ages. From germline, CDR1 is LNHNV and CDR2 YYDKDF (reference sequence). The CDR3 totals 11 residues.

The sample taken for sequencing was blood. The TCR was taken from a human donor in good health. This chain uses TRBV15 with TRBJ2-3, with 8 bases aligning to TRBD2. Here the CDR3 reads CATRAGDTRYF. Written as DNA, the CDR3 is TGTGCCACCAGAGCGGGAGATACGCGGTATTTT.